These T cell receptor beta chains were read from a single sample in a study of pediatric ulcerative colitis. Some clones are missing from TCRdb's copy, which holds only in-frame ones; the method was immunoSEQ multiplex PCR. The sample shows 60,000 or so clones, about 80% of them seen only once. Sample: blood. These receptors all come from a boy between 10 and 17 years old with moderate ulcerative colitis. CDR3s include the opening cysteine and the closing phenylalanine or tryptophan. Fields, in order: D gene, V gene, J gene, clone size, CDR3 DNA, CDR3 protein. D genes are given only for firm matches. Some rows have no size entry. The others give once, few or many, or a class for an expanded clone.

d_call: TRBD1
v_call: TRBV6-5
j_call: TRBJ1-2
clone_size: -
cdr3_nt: TGTGCCAGCAGCACGACAGGGGAACGCCATGGCTACACCTTC
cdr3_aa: CASSTTGERHGYTF

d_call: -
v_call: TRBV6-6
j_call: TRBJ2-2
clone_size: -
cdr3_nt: TGTGCCAGCAGCACGACTAGTCGAGCGAACACCGGGGAGCTGTTTTTT
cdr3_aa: CASSTTSRANTGELFF

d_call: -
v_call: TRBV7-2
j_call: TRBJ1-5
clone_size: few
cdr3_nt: TGTGCCAGCAGCTTAAGTGGCGGGGGCAATCAGCCCCAGCATTTT
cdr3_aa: CASSLSGGGNQPQHF

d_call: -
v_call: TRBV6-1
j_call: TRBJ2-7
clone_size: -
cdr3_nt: TGTGCCAGCAGTGAAGCGTTCTACGAGCAGTACTTC
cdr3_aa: CASSEAFYEQYF

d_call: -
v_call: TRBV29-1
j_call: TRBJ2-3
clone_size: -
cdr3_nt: TGCAGCGCCGAAGGGGGGCGGGCAGATACGCAGTATTTT
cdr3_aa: CSAEGGRADTQYF

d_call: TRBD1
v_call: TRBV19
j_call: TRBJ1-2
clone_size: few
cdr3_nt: TGTGCCAGTAGGACCAATCACAGGGGTGCAAACTATGGCTACACCTTC
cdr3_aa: CASRTNHRGANYGYTF

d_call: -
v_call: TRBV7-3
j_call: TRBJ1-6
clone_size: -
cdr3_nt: TGTGCCAGCAGCTTATCACCGACCGTCCTCCACTTT
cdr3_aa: CASSLSPTVLHF

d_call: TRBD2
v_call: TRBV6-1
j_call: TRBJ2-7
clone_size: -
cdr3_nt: TGTGCCAGCATTCCACGGGGGGTCCACGAGCAGTACTTC
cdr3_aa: CASIPRGVHEQYF

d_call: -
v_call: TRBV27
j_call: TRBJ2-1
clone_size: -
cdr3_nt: TGTGCCAGCAGTTTCTTCGGGGGTCGGTACAATGAGCAGTTCTTC
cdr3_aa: CASSFFGGRYNEQFF

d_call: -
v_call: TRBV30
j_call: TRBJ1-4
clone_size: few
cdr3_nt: TGTGCCTGGAGTGTAAGGTTGGGACAATCGGGGAAAAAACTGTTTTTT
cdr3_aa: CAWSVRLGQSGKKLFF

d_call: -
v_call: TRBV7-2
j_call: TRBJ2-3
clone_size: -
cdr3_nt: TGTGCCAGCAGTAACAGTAAACGCACAGATACGCAGTATTTT
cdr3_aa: CASSNSKRTDTQYF

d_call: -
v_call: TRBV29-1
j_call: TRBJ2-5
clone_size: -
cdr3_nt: TGCAGCGTTCGCAAGGGACCAGAGACCCAGTACTTC
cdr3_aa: CSVRKGPETQYF

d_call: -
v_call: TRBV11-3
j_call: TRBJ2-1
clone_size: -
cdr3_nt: TGTGCCAGCAGCTCCCATCCCAATGAGCAGTTCTTC
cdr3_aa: CASSSHPNEQFF

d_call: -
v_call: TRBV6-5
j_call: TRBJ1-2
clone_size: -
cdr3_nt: TGTGCCAGCAGTTTTGAACGGAGCTACTATGGCTACACCTTC
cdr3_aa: CASSFERSYYGYTF

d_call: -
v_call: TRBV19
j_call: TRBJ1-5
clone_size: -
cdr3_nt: TGTGCCAGTACCGGGAGGGGGGGAGGCAATCAGCCCCAGCATTTT
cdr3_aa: CASTGRGGGNQPQHF

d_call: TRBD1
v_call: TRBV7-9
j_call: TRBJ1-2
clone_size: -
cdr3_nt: TGTGCCAGCAGCTTGGGGGGACAGTTCGGCTACACCTTC
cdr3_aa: CASSLGGQFGYTF

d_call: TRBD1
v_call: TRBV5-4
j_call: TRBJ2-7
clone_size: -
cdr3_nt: TGTGCCAGCAGCGAAGGGACAGCCATCTCCTACGAGCAGTACTTC
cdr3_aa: CASSEGTAISYEQYF

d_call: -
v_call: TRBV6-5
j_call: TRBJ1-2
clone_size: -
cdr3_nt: TGTGCCAGCTCCCAACCGTCGGGGGGGTACTATGGCTACACCTTC
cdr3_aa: CASSQPSGGYYGYTF

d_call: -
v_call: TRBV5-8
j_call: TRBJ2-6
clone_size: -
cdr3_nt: TGTGCCAGCAACCGCCATTCGGGAACTGGGGCCAACGTCCTGACTTTC
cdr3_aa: CASNRHSGTGANVLTF

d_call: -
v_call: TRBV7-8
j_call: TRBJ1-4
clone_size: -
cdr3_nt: TGTGCCAGCAGCTTAGAGGGCTGGGAGGAAAAACTGTTTTTT
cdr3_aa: CASSLEGWEEKLFF

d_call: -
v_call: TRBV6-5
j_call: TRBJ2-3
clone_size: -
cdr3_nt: TGTGCCAGCAGTTACTCTTTAACGATAGGGGCCACAACGCAGTATTTT
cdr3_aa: CASSYSLTIGATTQYF

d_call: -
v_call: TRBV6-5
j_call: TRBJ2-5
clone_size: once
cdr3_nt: TGTGCCAGCAGTTACGGGGGGCAAGAGACCCAGTACTTC
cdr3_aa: CASSYGGQETQYF

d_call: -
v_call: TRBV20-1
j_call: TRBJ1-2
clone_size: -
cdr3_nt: TGCAGTGCTTCCCGTAATGGCTACACCTTC
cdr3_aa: CSASRNGYTF

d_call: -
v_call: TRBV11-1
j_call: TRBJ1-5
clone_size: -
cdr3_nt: TGTGCCAGCAGCTTTGGGCCGAATCAGCCCCAGCATTTT
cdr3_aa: CASSFGPNQPQHF

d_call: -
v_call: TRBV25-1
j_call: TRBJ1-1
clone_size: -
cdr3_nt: TGTGCCAGCAGTGAACTGGCGCGACCGAACACTGAAGCTTTCTTT
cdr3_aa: CASSELARPNTEAFF

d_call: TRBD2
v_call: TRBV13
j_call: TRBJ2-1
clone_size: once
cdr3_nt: TGTGCCAGCAGCCTTTTGGAGCGGGAGTTGGACAATGAGCAGTTCTTC
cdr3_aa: CASSLLERELDNEQFF

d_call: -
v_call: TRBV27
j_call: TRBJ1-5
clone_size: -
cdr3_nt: TGTGCCAGCAGTTGGGATGGGCGCAATCAGCCCCAGCATTTT
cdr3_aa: CASSWDGRNQPQHF

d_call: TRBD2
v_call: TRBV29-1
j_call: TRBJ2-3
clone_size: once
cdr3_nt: TGCAGCGTTACCTTAGCGGGGGGCCCTAAACGAGGTACGCAGTATTTT
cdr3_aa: CSVTLAGGPKRGTQYF

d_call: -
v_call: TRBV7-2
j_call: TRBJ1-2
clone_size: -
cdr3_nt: TGTGCCAGCAGCTTAAACATGGGTGGCTACACCTTC
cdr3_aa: CASSLNMGGYTF